This T cell receptor (beta chain) was profiled in a study of CXCR3-negative and CXCR3-positive naive CD8 T cells. Through 5' RACE with UMI labels, the TRB cDNA libraries were prepared. TCRdb re-called the 5' RACE reads; one entry per CDR3 protein, DNA not given. The listing contains some 8,300 distinct CDR3 sequences. The CDR3 runs 15 residues. CDR1 is SQVTM and CDR2 is ANQGSEA in the germline V gene. According to its frequency, this clonotype is medium-sized. The sequenced sample consisted of naive CXCR3- CD8+ T cells from blood. Specified subset: CD45RO-CCR7+CD27+CD95- naive CD8+ T cells lacking CXCR3 (TNR3-). This sequence joins TRBV29-1 and TRBJ1-2; TCRdb's D gene call, TRBD1, goes unchecked for lack of DNA. This TCR was sampled from a human donor in good health. Some clones in this sample may be carry-over from other donors' samples. CDR3: CSVDGGQGVYYGYTF.